The clone carrying this T cell receptor beta chain showed up just a few times. Its antigen is still unknown. There are 21 residues in the CDR3. CDR1 and CDR2 (germline): SGHVS, FQNEAQ. With V trimmed by 2 bases and J by 0 bases, 18 bases remained unmatched. These data are taken from a study of T-cell memory formation after mild COVID-19. Overall study findings and caveats: Mainly CM and EM harbored the contracting CD4+ clones; mainly EMRA harbored the CD8+ ones.

TCRdb processed the 5' RACE reads anew with MiXCR; each CDR3 protein has one entry. The sample includes around 140,000 distinct CDR3 sequences, about 25% of them seen just once. Sequenced sample: PBMCs or a T cell subset sorted from them (not recorded which). The chain carries TRBV7-8 and TRBJ1-4; 7 bases align to TRBD1. This sequence was found in an adult woman who had mild COVID-19 (a few samples of this study predate the infection). Cell type and time point are not known. CDR3 in amino acids: CASSLQRTGLGDLATNEKLFF. The DNA of the CDR3 is TGTGCCAGCAGCTTACAACGGACAGGACTTGGGGATTTGGCAACTAATGAAAAACTGTTTTTT.